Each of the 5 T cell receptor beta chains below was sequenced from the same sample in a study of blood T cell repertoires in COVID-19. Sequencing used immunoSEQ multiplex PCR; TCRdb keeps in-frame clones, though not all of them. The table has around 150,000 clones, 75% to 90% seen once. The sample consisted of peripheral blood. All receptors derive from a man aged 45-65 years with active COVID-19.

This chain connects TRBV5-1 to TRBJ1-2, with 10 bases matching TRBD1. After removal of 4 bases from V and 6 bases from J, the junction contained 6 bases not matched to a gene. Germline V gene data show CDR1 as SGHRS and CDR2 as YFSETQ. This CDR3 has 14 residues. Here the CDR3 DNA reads TGCGCCAGCAGCGCCGGACAGGGGGAGAATGGCTACACCTTC. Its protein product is CASSAGQGENGYTF.

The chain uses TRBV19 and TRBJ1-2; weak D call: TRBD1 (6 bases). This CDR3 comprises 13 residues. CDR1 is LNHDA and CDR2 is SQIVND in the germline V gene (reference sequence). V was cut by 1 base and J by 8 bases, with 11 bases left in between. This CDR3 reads CASSIVPGEGYTF. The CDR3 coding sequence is TGTGCCAGTAGTATAGTCCCAGGGGAAGGCTACACCTTC.

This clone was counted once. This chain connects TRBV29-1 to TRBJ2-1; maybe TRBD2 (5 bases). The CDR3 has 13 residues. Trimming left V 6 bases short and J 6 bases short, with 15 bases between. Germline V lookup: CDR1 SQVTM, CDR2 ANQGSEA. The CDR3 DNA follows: TGCAGCGTCCTCTCTTCGGCGGGCAATGAGCAGTTCTTC. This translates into CSVLSSAGNEQFF.

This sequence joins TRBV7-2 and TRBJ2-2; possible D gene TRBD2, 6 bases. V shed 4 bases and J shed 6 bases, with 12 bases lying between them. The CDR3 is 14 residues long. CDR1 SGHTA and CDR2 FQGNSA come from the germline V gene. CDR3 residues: CASSSSSVAGELFF. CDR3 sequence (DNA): TGTGCCAGCAGCTCATCTAGCGTCGCCGGGGAGCTGTTTTTT.

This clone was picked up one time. The CDR3 DNA reads as TGTGCCAGCAGCCTGGGGAGCCAGGGGGCTATATCTGGAATTGAGCAGTTCTTC. Protein: CASSLGSQGAISGIEQFF. The chain recombines TRBV4-2 with TRBJ2-1; 8 nucleotides align to TRBD1. J was trimmed by 9 bases and V by 4 bases; bases with no gene match: 20. CDR3 length: 18 residues. Germline CDR1 reads LGHNA; CDR2 reads YNFKEQ.